This T cell receptor (beta chain) was captured in a study of T-cell reconstitution after alpha-beta-depleted transplantation in children (dated by TCRdb to the mid-2010s). About the study as a whole: Using TCR repertoire profiling, the study quantitatively followed how T-cell immune reconstitution unfolded in children after TCRalphabeta/CD19-depleted allogeneic hematopoietic cell transplantation.

The library was prepared using PCR. This sample was sequenced with an Illumina HiSeq 2500. TCR library preparation used molecular barcoding, with unique molecular identifiers applied to normalize quantification of the TCRbeta repertoire. TCRdb cleaned the public reads at Q25 with fastp, built clones with MiXCR and kept in-frame beta chains. Every distinct CDR3 protein forms one entry, paired with its most common genes and DNA. The sample records about 980,000 distinct CDR3 sequences, under 30% of which are singletons. The ten largest make up roughly 27% of the sample. Turning to this clonotype: This receptor's antigen is unknown. Qualities for individual bases were not recorded, and no much larger clone is one base off.

Broader findings and caveats from the paper: Apparently early alphabetaT-cell count recovery about two months after transplant reportedly relied on only several hundred rapidly expanded clones derived from non-depleted graft cells. Over subsequent months, a decline in hyperexpanded clone frequencies was noted, and after one year, T-cell counts and TCRbeta diversity were mostly ascribed to newly produced T cells. In some patients, the high TCRbeta diversity seen at day 60 was put down to recipient T cells and intrathymic progenitors that had survived conditioning.

In the paper's terms, the treatment or condition label means: allogeneic hematopoietic cell transplantation with graft depleted of TCRalphabeta T cells and CD19 B cells. TCRalphabeta/CD19-depleted allogeneic hematopoietic cell grafts were given to the transplant recipients, all of whom were children. The source was PBMCs, mostly from graft donor cells, collected 360 days after TCRalphabeta/CD19-depleted stem cell transplant. The sequence derives from a boy younger than two who had a stem cell transplant for SCID, so the T cells may come from the graft donor.

The sequence in DNA is TGTGCCAGCAGTTTTAGGTTGTTAACGCAGTATTTT. The translation is CASSFRLLTQYF. The chain was built from TRBV12-3 or TRBV12-4 and TRBJ2-3, with the identity of the D gene unclear. The germline ends are 10 bases apart after V is trimmed by 3 bases and J by 9 bases. There are 12 amino acids in the CDR3, from cysteine to phenylalanine inclusive. Left in the record is the CDR3 DNA by itself, 36 bases read in frame from the first base.